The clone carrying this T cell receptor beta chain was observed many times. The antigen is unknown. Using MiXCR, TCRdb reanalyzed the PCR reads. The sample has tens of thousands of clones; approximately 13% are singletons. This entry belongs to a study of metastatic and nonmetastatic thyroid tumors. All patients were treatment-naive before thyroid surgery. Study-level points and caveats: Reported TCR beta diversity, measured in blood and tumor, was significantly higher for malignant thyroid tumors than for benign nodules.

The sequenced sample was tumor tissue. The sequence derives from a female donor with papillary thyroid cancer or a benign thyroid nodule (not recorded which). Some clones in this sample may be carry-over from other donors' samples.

In DNA, the CDR3 is TGTGCCAGCAGCTTAGTTCCCCTAGGGCTACACAATGAGCAGTTCTTC. Protein: CASSLVPLGLHNEQFF. This sequence joins TRBV11-2 and TRBJ2-1; D remains unclear. The V end was cut by 1 base, the J end by 5 bases, with 15 bases between. The CDR3 spans 16 residues. Germline lookup yields CDR1 SGHAT and CDR2 FQNNGV.